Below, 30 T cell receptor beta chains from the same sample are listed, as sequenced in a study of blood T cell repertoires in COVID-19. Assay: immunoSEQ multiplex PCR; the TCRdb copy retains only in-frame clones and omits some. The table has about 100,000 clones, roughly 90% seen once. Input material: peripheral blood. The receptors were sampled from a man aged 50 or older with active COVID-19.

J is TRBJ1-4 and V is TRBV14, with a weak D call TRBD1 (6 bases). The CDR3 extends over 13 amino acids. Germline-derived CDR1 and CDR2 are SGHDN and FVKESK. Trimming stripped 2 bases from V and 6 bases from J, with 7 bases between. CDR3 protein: CASSQWTDEKLFF. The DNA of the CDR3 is TGTGCCAGCAGCCAATGGACAGATGAAAAACTGTTTTTT.

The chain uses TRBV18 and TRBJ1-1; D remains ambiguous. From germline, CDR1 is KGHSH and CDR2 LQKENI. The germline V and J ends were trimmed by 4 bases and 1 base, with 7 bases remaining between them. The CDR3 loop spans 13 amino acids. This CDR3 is CASSRGGNTEAFF. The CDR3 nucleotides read TGTGCCAGCTCACGGGGAGGGAACACTGAAGCTTTCTTT.

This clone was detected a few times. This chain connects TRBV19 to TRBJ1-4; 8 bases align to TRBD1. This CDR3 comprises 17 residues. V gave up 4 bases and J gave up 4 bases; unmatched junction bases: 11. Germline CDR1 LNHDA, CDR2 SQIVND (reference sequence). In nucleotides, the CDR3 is TGTGCCAGTAGTACCGGGACAGGTCCGAGGGATAATGAAAAACTGTTTTTT. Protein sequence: CASSTGTGPRDNEKLFF.

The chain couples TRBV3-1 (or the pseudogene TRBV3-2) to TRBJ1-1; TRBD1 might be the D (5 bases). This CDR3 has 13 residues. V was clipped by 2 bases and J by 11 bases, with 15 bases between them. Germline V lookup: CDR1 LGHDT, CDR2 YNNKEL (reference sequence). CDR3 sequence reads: CASSQTGPRAAFF. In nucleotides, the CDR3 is TGTGCCAGCAGCCAAACCGGGCCCAGGGCGGCTTTCTTT.

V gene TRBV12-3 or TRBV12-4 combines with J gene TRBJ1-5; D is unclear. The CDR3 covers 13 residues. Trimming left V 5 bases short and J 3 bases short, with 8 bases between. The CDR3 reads CASSREYNQPQHF. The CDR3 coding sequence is TGTGCCAGCAGTCGCGAATACAATCAGCCCCAGCATTTT.

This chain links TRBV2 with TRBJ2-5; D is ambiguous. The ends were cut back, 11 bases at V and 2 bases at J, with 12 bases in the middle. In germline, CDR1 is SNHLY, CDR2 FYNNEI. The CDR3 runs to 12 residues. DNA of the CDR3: TGTGCCGGCGGAGAATTGCAAGAGACCCAGTACTTC. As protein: CAGGELQETQYF.

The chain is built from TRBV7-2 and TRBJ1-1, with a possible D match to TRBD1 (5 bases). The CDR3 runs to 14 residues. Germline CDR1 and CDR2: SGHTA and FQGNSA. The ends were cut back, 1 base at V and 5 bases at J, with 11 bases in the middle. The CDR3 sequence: CASSLVAGSTEAFF. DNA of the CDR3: TGTGCCAGCAGCTTAGTTGCAGGGTCTACTGAAGCTTTCTTT. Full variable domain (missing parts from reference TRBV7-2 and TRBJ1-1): GAGVSQSPSNKVTEKGKDVELRCDPISGHTALYWYRQSLGQGLEFLIYFQGNSAPDKSGLPSDRFSAERTGGSVSTLTIQRTQQEDSAVYLCASSLVAGSTEAFFGQGTRLTVV.

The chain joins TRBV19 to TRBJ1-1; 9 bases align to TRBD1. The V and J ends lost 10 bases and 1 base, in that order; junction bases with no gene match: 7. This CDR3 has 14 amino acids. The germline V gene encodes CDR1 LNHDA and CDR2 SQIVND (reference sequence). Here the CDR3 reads CATKGQGRNTEAFF. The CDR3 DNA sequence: TGTGCCACCAAAGGACAGGGGCGGAACACTGAAGCTTTCTTT.

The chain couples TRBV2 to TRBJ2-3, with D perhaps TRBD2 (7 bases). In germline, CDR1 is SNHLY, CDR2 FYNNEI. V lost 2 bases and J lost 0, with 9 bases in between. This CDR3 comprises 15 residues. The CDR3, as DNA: TGTGCCAGCAGTGAAAGGGGGGGGAGCACAGATACGCAGTATTTT. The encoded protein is CASSERGGSTDTQYF. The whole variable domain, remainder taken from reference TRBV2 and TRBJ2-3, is EPEVTQTPSHQVTQMGQEVILRCVPISNHLYFYWYRQILGQKVEFLVSFYNNEISEKSEIFDDQFSVERPDGSNFTLKIRSTKLEDSAMYFCASSERGGSTDTQYFGPGTRLTVL.

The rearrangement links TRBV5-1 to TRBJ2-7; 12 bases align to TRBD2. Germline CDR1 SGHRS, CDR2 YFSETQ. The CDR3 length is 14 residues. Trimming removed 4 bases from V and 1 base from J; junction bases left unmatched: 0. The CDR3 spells CASSGTSGSYEQYF. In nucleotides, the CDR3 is TGCGCCAGCAGCGGGACTAGCGGGTCCTACGAGCAGTACTTC.

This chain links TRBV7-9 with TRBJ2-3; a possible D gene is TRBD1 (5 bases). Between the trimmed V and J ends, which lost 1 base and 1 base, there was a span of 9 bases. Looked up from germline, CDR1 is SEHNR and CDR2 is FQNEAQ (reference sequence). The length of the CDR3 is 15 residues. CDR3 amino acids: CASSLGQGGTDTQYF. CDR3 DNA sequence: TGTGCCAGCAGCTTAGGGCAGGGCGGCACAGATACGCAGTATTTT.

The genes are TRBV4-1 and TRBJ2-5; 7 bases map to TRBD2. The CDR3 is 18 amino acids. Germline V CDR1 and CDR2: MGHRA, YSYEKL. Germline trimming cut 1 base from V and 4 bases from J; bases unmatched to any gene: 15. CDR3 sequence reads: CASSQAQSASGEGETQYF. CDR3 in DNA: TGCGCCAGCAGCCAAGCCCAGTCGGCGAGCGGGGAGGGAGAGACCCAGTACTTC.

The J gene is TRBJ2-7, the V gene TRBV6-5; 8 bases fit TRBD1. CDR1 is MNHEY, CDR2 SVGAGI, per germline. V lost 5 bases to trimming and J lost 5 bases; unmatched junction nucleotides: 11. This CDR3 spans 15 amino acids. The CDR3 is CASSPGTGLSDEQYV. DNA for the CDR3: TGTGCCAGCAGTCCCGGGACAGGACTTTCCGACGAGCAGTACGTC.

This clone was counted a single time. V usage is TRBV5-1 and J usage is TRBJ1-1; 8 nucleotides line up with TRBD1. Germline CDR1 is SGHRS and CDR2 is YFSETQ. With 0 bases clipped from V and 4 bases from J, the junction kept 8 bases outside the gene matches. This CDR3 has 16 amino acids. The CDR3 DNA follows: TGCGCCAGCAGCTTGGACGGACGGCAGGGGGCCACTGAAGCTTTCTTT. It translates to CASSLDGRQGATEAFF.

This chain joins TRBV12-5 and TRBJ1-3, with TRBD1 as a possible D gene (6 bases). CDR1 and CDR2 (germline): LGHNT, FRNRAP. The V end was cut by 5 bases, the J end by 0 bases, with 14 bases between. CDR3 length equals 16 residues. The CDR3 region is CASGLDSRSSGNTIYF. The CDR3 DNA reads TGTGCTAGTGGTCTGGACAGCCGAAGCTCTGGAAACACCATATATTTT.

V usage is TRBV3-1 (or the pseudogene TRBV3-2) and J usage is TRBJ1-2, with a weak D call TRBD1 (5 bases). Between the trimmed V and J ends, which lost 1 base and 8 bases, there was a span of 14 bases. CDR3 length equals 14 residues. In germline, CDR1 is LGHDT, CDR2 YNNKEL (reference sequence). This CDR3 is CASSQGAGTGGYTF. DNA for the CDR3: TGTGCCAGCAGCCAAGGAGCAGGGACTGGGGGCTACACCTTC.

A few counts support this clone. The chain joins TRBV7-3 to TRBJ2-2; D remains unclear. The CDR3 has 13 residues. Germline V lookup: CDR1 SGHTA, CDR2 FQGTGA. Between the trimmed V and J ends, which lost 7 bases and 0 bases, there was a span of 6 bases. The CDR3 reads CASTPSNTGELFF. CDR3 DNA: TGTGCCAGCACCCCCTCGAACACCGGGGAGCTGTTTTTT.

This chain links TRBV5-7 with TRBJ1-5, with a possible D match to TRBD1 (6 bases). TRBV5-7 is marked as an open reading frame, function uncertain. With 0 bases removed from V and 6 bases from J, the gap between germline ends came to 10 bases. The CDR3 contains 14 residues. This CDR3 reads CASSLGGGGQPQHF. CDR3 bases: TGTGCCAGCAGCTTGGGAGGGGGTGGTCAGCCCCAGCATTTT.

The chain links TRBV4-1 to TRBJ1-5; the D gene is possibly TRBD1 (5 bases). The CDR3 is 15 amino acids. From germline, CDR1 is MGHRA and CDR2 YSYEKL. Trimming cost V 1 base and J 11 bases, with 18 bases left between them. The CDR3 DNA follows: TGCGCCAGCAGCCAAGGTTCAGGGAGGGTCGAGACCCAGCATTTT. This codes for CASSQGSGRVETQHF.

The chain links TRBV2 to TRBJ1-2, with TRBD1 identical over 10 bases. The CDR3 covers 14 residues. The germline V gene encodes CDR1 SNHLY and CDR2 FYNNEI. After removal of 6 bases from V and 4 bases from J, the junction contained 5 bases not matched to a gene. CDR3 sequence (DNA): TGTGCCAGCAGGGGGACAGGGGACAGCTATGGCTACACCTTC. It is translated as CASRGTGDSYGYTF.

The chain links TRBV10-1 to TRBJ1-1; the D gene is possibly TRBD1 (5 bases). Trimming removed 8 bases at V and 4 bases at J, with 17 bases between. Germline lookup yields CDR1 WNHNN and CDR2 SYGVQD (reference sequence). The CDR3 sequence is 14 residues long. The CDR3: CASSPDRTFTEAFF. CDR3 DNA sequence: TGCGCCAGCTCCCCCGACAGAACCTTCACTGAAGCTTTCTTT.

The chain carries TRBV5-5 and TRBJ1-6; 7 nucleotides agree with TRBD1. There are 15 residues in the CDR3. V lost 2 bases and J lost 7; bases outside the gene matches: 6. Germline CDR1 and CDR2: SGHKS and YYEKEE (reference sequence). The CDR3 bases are TGTGCCAGCAGCTTATTGGGACAGACAAATTCACCCCTCCACTTT. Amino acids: CASSLLGQTNSPLHF.

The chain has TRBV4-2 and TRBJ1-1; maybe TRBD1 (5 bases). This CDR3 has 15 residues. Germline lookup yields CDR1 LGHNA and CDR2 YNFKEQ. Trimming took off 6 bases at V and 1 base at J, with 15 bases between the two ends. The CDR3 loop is CASSLTYQGNTEAFF. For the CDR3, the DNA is TGTGCCAGCAGTCTTACTTACCAGGGGAACACTGAAGCTTTCTTT.

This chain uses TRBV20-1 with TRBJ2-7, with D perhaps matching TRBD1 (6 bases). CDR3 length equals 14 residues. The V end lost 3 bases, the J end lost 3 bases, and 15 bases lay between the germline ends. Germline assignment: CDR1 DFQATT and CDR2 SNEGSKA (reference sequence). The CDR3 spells CSASARDNYYEQYF. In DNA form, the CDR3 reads TGCAGTGCTAGTGCCCGGGACAACTACTACGAGCAGTACTTC.

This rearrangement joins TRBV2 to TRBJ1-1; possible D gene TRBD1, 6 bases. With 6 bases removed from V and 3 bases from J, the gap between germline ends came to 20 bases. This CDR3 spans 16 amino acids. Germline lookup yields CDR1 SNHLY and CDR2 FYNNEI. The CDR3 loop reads CASSVGTGTQYTEAFF. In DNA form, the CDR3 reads TGTGCCAGCAGCGTTGGGACCGGGACACAGTACACTGAAGCTTTCTTT.

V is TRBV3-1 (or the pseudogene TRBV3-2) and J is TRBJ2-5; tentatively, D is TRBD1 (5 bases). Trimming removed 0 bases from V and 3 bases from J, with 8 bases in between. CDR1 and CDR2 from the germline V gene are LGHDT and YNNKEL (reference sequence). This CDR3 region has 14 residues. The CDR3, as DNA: TGTGCCAGCAGCCAAGAGCAGGGCAAAGAGACCCAGTACTTC. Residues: CASSQEQGKETQYF.

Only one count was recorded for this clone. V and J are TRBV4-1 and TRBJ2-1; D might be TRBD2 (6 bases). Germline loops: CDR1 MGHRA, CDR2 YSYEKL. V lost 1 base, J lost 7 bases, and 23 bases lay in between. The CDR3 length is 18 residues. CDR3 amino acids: CASSQGRIGGKSVNEQFF. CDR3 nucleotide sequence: TGCGCCAGCAGCCAAGGTCGTATCGGCGGGAAAAGCGTGAATGAGCAGTTCTTC.

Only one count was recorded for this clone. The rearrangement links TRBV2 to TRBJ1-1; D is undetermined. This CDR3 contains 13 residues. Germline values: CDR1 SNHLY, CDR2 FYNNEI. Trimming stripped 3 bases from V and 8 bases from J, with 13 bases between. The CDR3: CASSERSTSEAFF. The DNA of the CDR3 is TGTGCCAGCAGTGAGCGGTCCACCTCGGAAGCTTTCTTT.

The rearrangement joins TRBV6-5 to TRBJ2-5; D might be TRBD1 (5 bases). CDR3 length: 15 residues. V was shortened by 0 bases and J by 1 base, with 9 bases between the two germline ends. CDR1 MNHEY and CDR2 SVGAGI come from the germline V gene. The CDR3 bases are TGTGCCAGCAGTTACTCTATCAGGGCCCAAGAGACCCAGTACTTC. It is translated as CASSYSIRAQETQYF.

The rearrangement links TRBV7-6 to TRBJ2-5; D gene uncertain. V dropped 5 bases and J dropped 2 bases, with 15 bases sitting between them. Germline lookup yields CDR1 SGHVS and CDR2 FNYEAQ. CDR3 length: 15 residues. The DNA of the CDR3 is TGTGCCAGCAGCCAGGTATTCGGTGTACAAGAGACCCAGTACTTC. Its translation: CASSQVFGVQETQYF.